Presented here are 24 T cell receptor beta chains from one specimen sequenced in a study of immune evolution from preneoplasia to lung adenocarcinoma (TCRdb year 2021). Libraries came from the immunoSEQ multiplex PCR assay. Held by TCRdb, this immuneACCESS table contains in-frame sequences only and omits some clones. Under half of the omission traces to an unresolved V gene where checked; the cause of the rest is unknown. For this sample there are 15,000 or so clones; around nine tenths appear just once. The top ten clones comprise 2.6% of the sample. Material for sequencing was FFPE invasive lung adenocarcinoma tissue. The cell subset or site tag for this specimen amounts to: frankly invasive lung adenocarcinoma (ADC). These receptors were taken from a person aged 70 to 79 with invasive lung adenocarcinoma.

The chain recombines TRBV7-8 with TRBJ1-2; D unclear. V shed 2 bases and J shed 7 bases, with 5 bases lying between them. Germline values: CDR1 SGHVS, CDR2 FQNEAQ. The CDR3 loop spans 11 amino acids. CDR3 DNA sequence: TGTGCCAGCAGCTTATATCGTGGCTACACCTTC. Amino acids: CASSLYRGYTF.

This clone was observed once. The rearrangement joins TRBV18 to TRBJ1-1; D is uncertain. This CDR3 comprises 15 residues. V was clipped by 1 base and J by 1 base, with 10 bases between them. From germline, CDR1 is KGHSH and CDR2 LQKENI. CDR3 sequence reads: CASSPLLWGNTEAFF. The CDR3 DNA sequence: TGTGCCAGCTCACCACTACTGTGGGGGAACACTGAAGCTTTCTTT. The whole variable domain, filled in from reference TRBV18 and TRBJ1-1, reads NAGVMQNPRHLVRRRGQEARLRCSPMKGHSHVYWYRQLPEEGLKFMVYLQKENIIDESGMPKERFSAEFPKEGPSILRIQQVVRGDSAAYFCASSPLLWGNTEAFFGQGTRLTVV.

V is TRBV7-9 and J is TRBJ1-4; weak D call: TRBD1 (5 bases). In germline, CDR1 is SEHNR, CDR2 FQNEAQ (reference sequence). V dropped 6 bases and J dropped 8 bases, with 22 bases sitting between them. The CDR3 is made up of 16 amino acids. The CDR3: CASSPAREGSGEKLFF. The DNA for the CDR3 is TGTGCCAGCAGTCCCGCGAGGGAGGGGTCCGGGGAAAAACTGTTTTTT.

This chain uses TRBV15 with TRBJ1-2; 7 nucleotides match TRBD1. The CDR3 is made up of 13 amino acids. The J segment lost 4 bases and the V segment lost 5 bases, leaving 4 bases of the junction unmatched. Germline V lookup: CDR1 LNHNV, CDR2 YYDKDF (reference sequence). CDR3 in amino acids: CATSLTGSYGYTF. The DNA for the CDR3 is TGTGCCACCAGCTTGACAGGGAGCTATGGCTACACCTTC.

The rearrangement joins TRBV2 to TRBJ2-3; TRBD2 agrees at 9 bases. CDR3 length: 16 amino acids. The germline gives CDR1 SNHLY, CDR2 FYNNEI. V lost 3 bases to trimming and J lost 2 bases; unmatched junction nucleotides: 6. The CDR3 region is CASSDEAGGATDTQYF. CDR3 sequence (DNA): TGTGCCAGCAGTGACGAGGCGGGGGGGGCCACAGATACGCAGTATTTT.

The rearrangement joins TRBV28 to TRBJ2-7; the D gene is possibly TRBD2 (6 bases). Germline V gives CDR1 MDHEN, CDR2 SYDVKM. This CDR3 comprises 16 residues. V lost 6 bases to trimming and J lost 0 bases, with 18 bases between them. The CDR3 sequence is CASSLLRRGTSYEQYF. In nucleotides, the CDR3 is TGTGCCAGCAGCCTTCTACGGAGGGGAACCTCCTACGAGCAGTACTTC.

The genes are TRBV2 and TRBJ2-7; D possibly corresponds to TRBD2 (5 bases). CDR1 SNHLY and CDR2 FYNNEI come from the germline V gene. CDR3 size: 13 residues. The V end was cut by 4 bases, the J end by 3 bases, with 10 bases between. The CDR3 DNA reads as TGTGCCAGCAGTGTAGCCCGGGACTACGAGCAGTACTTC. Encoded protein: CASSVARDYEQYF.

V gene TRBV10-2 combines with J gene TRBJ2-7; 7 nucleotides match TRBD1. CDR1 is WSHSY and CDR2 is SAAADI in the germline V gene. The V segment lost 6 bases and the J segment 2 bases; nucleotides outside the gene matches: 7. The CDR3 sequence is 14 residues long. The CDR3: CASRGTVETYEQYF. DNA for the CDR3: TGCGCCAGCAGGGGGACAGTCGAGACCTACGAGCAGTACTTC.

The rearrangement links TRBV28 to TRBJ1-5; the D gene is possibly TRBD1 (5 bases). The germline V and J ends were trimmed by 5 bases and 0 bases, with 29 bases remaining between them. Germline CDR1 MDHEN, CDR2 SYDVKM. This CDR3 region has 21 residues. CDR3 DNA: TGTGCCAGCAGTCTCCTATCCACCGGGCCGCGGGACTCGTATAGCAATCAGCCCCAGCATTTT. Its translation is CASSLLSTGPRDSYSNQPQHF.

The V and J genes are TRBV15 and TRBJ2-3; weak D call: TRBD1 (6 bases). The germline gives CDR1 LNHNV, CDR2 YYDKDF (reference sequence). V was cut by 8 bases and J by 11 bases, with 20 bases left in between. The CDR3 has 13 amino acids. The CDR3 is CATGPGATSGQYF. The CDR3 DNA follows: TGTGCCACCGGACCAGGGGCGACCTCGGGGCAGTATTTT.

This chain joins TRBV4-1 and TRBJ2-2, with TRBD1 matching 7 bases. Germline V gene data show CDR1 as MGHRA and CDR2 as YSYEKL. With V trimmed by 4 bases and J by 2 bases, 1 base remained unmatched. The CDR3 has 14 residues. The CDR3 nucleotides are TGCGCCAGCAGCCGGGACAGTAACACCGGGGAGCTGTTTTTT. Amino acids: CASSRDSNTGELFF.

The count of this clone is one. V gene TRBV27 combines with J gene TRBJ2-7; no reliable D call. This CDR3 comprises 14 residues. Germline CDR1 and CDR2: MNHEY and SMNVEV (reference sequence). The V end lost 4 bases, the J end lost 0 bases, and 10 bases lay between the germline ends. The CDR3 DNA reads TGTGCCAGCAGTTCTTTCGAAAGCTCCTACGAGCAGTACTTC. Translating gives CASSSFESSYEQYF.

The chain links TRBV2 to TRBJ1-2; 10 bases are a match to TRBD1. The trim removed 6 bases at V and 4 bases at J, leaving 5 bases unmatched. This CDR3 has 14 residues. The germline CDR1 and CDR2 sequences are SNHLY and FYNNEI. The DNA for the CDR3 is TGTGCCAGCAGAGCGACAGGGGGCGGCTATGGCTACACCTTC. Amino acids: CASRATGGGYGYTF.

V is TRBV11-2 and J is TRBJ1-4; TRBD1 is a possible D gene (6 bases). The CDR3 totals 14 residues. With 2 bases removed from V and 8 bases from J, the gap between germline ends came to 12 bases. Germline V gives CDR1 SGHAT, CDR2 FQNNGV. CDR3 loop: CASSLNRAVEKLFF. The CDR3 nucleotides are TGTGCCAGCAGCTTAAACAGGGCAGTGGAAAAACTGTTTTTT.

This clone appeared a few times. In DNA, the CDR3 is TGTGCCTGGAGCCTAGAGGACAATCCTCTCTATGGCTACACCTTC. Translating gives CAWSLEDNPLYGYTF. The chain links TRBV30 to TRBJ1-2; possibly TRBD1 for D (5 bases). Deletions cut 3 bases from V and 4 bases from J, with 18 bases between. The CDR3 length is 15 residues. CDR1 is GTSNPN and CDR2 is SVGIG in the germline V gene (reference sequence).

The chain joins TRBV30 to TRBJ1-3; perhaps TRBD1 as D (5 bases). The CDR3 sequence is 15 residues long. The ends were cut back, 4 bases at V and 1 base at J, with 14 bases in the middle. From germline, CDR1 is GTSNPN and CDR2 SVGIG (reference sequence). For the CDR3, the DNA is TGTGCCTGGATGCAGGGAATCATATCTGGAAACACCATATATTTT. It translates to CAWMQGIISGNTIYF.

The chain combines TRBV5-6 with TRBJ2-7; perhaps TRBD1 as D (5 bases). The ends were cut back, 4 bases at V and 7 bases at J, with 15 bases in the middle. The CDR3 has 13 residues. Germline lookup yields CDR1 SGHDT and CDR2 YYEEEE. CDR3 sequence: CASSPLGLGEQYF. In DNA form, the CDR3 reads TGTGCCAGCAGCCCCCTGGGGCTGGGAGAGCAGTACTTC.

This clone was found once. The chain links TRBV21-1 to TRBJ2-1; TRBD1, the D gene given by the table, was not confirmed from the DNA. TRBV21-1 is tagged as a pseudogene. The CDR3 is made up of 17 amino acids. CDR3 region: CASSKHQTGRAYNEQFF. As DNA, the CDR3 is TGTGCCAGCAGCAAACACCAGACAGGAAGAGCCTACAATGAGCAGTTCTTC.

This chain connects TRBV20-1 to TRBJ2-7; D remains ambiguous. V dropped 3 bases and J dropped 2 bases, with 2 bases sitting between them. There are 10 residues in the CDR3. Germline loops: CDR1 DFQATT, CDR2 SNEGSKA (reference sequence). This CDR3 is CSARTYEQYF. The DNA for the CDR3 is TGCAGTGCTAGGACCTACGAGCAGTACTTC.

The V gene is TRBV5-4, the J gene TRBJ1-1; 7 bases match TRBD1. The CDR3 loop spans 15 amino acids. CDR1 and CDR2 from the germline V gene are SGHNT and YYREEE (reference sequence). The ends lost 4 bases at V and 3 bases at J; junction bases unmatched: 9. The CDR3 is CASSPPQGEDTEAFF. The CDR3 nucleotides are TGTGCCAGCAGCCCACCCCAGGGGGAGGACACTGAAGCTTTCTTT.

The chain joins TRBV12-5 to TRBJ1-4; 9 bases fit TRBD1. The trim removed 6 bases at V and 8 bases at J, leaving 10 bases unmatched. CDR1 and CDR2 (germline): LGHNT, FRNRAP. CDR3 size: 15 residues. CDR3 sequence: CASGQPGQGKEKLFF. DNA of the CDR3: TGTGCTAGTGGCCAACCGGGACAGGGAAAGGAAAAACTGTTTTTT.

This clone was counted a few times. The sample contains more than one DNA sequence encoding this CDR3. V and J are TRBV19 and TRBJ1-3, with 8 bases fitting TRBD1. Germline-derived CDR1 and CDR2 are LNHDA and SQIVND (reference sequence). This CDR3 contains 15 residues. V shed 6 bases, J shed 4 bases, and the junction held 8 bases outside the gene matches. DNA for the CDR3: TGTGCCAGTAGCCGTGGACAGGGAGCCGGAAACACCATATATTTT. It codes for CASSRGQGAGNTIYF.

The chain combines TRBV1 with TRBJ2-1. TRBV1 is a pseudogene locus. There are 16 residues in the CDR3. The CDR3 region is CTSSPPVRGRNNEQFF. The CDR3 DNA sequence: TGCACCAGCAGCCCCCCAGTGAGGGGTAGAAACAATGAGCAGTTCTTC.

The chain has TRBV28 and TRBJ2-7; D possibly uses TRBD1 or TRBD2 (5 bases each). Germline V CDR1 and CDR2: MDHEN, SYDVKM. The length of the CDR3 is 14 residues. The ends were cut back, 2 bases at V and 6 bases at J, with 14 bases in the middle. CDR3 in amino acids: CASSLGEGLGEQYF. The CDR3 DNA reads as TGTGCCAGCAGTTTAGGTGAGGGGTTGGGCGAGCAGTACTTC.